Included here is one TCR beta chain sequence, with context. Its antigen is currently unknown. The sample belongs to a study of PD-1 blockade in classical Hodgkin lymphoma. Study results and caveats: TCR diversity in CD4+, not CD8+, cells rose significantly by C4D1. Similar baseline diversity was found in complete responders and newly diagnosed patients. Differences between repertoires have undefined causes, possibly disease activity or prior therapy. In newly diagnosed patients, baseline TCR diversity was reportedly below that of healthy donors.

The CDR3 length is 16 residues. CDR1 SGHVS and CDR2 FQNEAQ come from the germline V gene. The ends lost 3 bases at V and 3 bases at J; junction bases unmatched: 9. Libraries were prepared by immunoSEQ multiplex PCR; TCRdb keeps only in-frame clonotypes and omits some of them. The sample carries roughly 51,000 clones, around 76% recorded once. The sample's time point: cycle 4 day 1 (C4D1), after five to seven weeks of nivolumab. Every one of the patients relapsed after autologous stem cell transplantation (brentuximab vedotin exposure was variable). This chain connects TRBV7-8 to TRBJ2-3; 7 nucleotides line up with TRBD2. The material was peripheral blood mononuclear cells (PBMCs), obtained before the fourth cycle of nivolumab. The receptor was derived from a human donor with classical Hodgkin lymphoma. CDR3 in DNA: TGTGCCAGCAGCTTCGTGGCGGGAGCGGTGACAGATACGCAGTATTTT. Translation: CASSFVAGAVTDTQYF.